What follows are 25 T cell receptor beta chains derived from one specimen sequenced in a study of blood T cell repertoires in COVID-19. Repertoires were generated with immunoSEQ multiplex PCR, while TCRdb's copy carries only in-frame clones and drops some. The repertoire holds 100,000 to 150,000 clones, almost 90% seen once, with 0.7% to 0.9% in the top ten. Sequencing was done on a sample of peripheral blood. Source of these receptors: a woman aged 45-65 years with active or convalescent COVID-19.

V is TRBV5-6 and J is TRBJ1-3; TRBD1 matches 7 bases. CDR1 and CDR2 (germline): SGHDT, YYEEEE. V shed 2 bases, J shed 4 bases, and the junction held 12 bases outside the gene matches. There are 17 residues in the CDR3. The CDR3 region has the DNA TGTGCCAGCAGCTTTGATTCGAGGGGGCGTCCAGGAAACACCATATATTTT. It yields the protein CASSFDSRGRPGNTIYF.

V is TRBV5-1 and J is TRBJ2-1; TRBD2 is a possible D gene (5 bases). V was pared by 3 bases and J by 5 bases, with 12 bases between. The V gene's germline CDR1 is SGHRS and CDR2 YFSETQ. The CDR3 covers 14 residues. CDR3 sequence: CASSSVAGNNEQFF. The CDR3, as DNA: TGCGCCAGCAGCTCGGTGGCGGGTAACAATGAGCAGTTCTTC.

V usage is TRBV27 and J usage is TRBJ2-7, with 7 bases aligning to TRBD1. This CDR3 region has 15 residues. Germline trimming cut 4 bases from V and 7 bases from J; bases unmatched to any gene: 13. CDR1 is MNHEY and CDR2 is SMNVEV in the germline V gene (reference sequence). CDR3 residues: CASSSGTVPFWEQYF. The CDR3 DNA reads as TGTGCCAGCAGTTCGGGGACAGTACCCTTTTGGGAGCAGTACTTC.

The V gene is TRBV3-1 (or the pseudogene TRBV3-2), the J gene TRBJ1-5, with 9 nucleotides matching TRBD1. V shed 2 bases and J 9 bases; nucleotides not matched to a gene: 8. The length of the CDR3 is 15 residues. The germline gives CDR1 LGHDT, CDR2 YNNKEL (reference sequence). The CDR3 sequence is CASSQTDRGVAPQHF. In DNA form, the CDR3 reads TGTGCCAGCAGCCAAACTGACAGGGGGGTAGCGCCCCAGCATTTT.

CDR3 protein: CATSDGTIYGYTF. The CDR3 bases are TGTGCCACCAGTGACGGGACAATCTATGGCTACACCTTC. The chain links TRBV24-1 to TRBJ1-2; perhaps TRBD1 as D (6 bases). This CDR3 is 13 amino acids long. Germline CDR1 and CDR2: KGHDR and SFDVKD. With 4 bases removed from V and 4 bases from J, the gap between germline ends came to 9 bases.

This chain joins TRBV19 and TRBJ2-7, with 9 positions matching TRBD1. Germline trimming cut 6 bases from V and 3 bases from J; bases unmatched to any gene: 6. Germline V gene lookup returns CDR1 LNHDA and CDR2 SQIVND (reference sequence). CDR3 length: 14 residues. CDR3 in amino acids: CASSPLGQGYEQYF. The DNA of the CDR3 is TGTGCCAGTAGCCCTTTGGGACAGGGCTACGAGCAGTACTTC.

The chain is built from TRBV5-1 and TRBJ2-3, with 10 positions matching TRBD1. V shed 4 bases, J shed 1 base, and the junction held 12 bases outside the gene matches. This CDR3 has 18 residues. CDR1 is SGHRS and CDR2 is YFSETQ in the germline V gene. CDR3 DNA: TGCGCCAGCAGCCGGGGGGACAGGGGAGGATCTGGCACAGATACGCAGTATTTT. Translation gives CASSRGDRGGSGTDTQYF.

The chain couples TRBV18 to TRBJ1-2, with TRBD1 identical over 9 bases. Trimming removed 3 bases from V and 4 bases from J; junction bases left unmatched: 6. The germline gives CDR1 KGHSH, CDR2 LQKENI. The CDR3 covers 15 residues. The CDR3 DNA reads TGTGCCAGCTCACCTACCGGGACAGGGTTCTATGGCTACACCTTC. Its protein product is CASSPTGTGFYGYTF.

The V and J genes are TRBV28 and TRBJ1-2; tentatively, D is TRBD1 (6 bases). V lost 6 bases and J 8 bases, leaving 19 bases between the germline ends. Looked up from germline, CDR1 is MDHEN and CDR2 is SYDVKM. CDR3 length: 14 amino acids. The DNA for the CDR3 is TGTGCCAGCAGACCCCCGGGGGGGGCACAGGGCTACACCTTC. This encodes CASRPPGGAQGYTF.

This clone was detected once. The chain is built from TRBV4-2 and TRBJ1-3; D is possibly TRBD1 (5 bases). CDR1 and CDR2 (germline): LGHNA, YNFKEQ. V was shortened by 4 bases and J by 0 bases, with 16 bases between the two germline ends. This CDR3 is 17 amino acids long. In DNA form, the CDR3 reads TGTGCCAGCAGCCGATATGGCCAGGGTAACTCTGGAAACACCATATATTTT. Its protein is CASSRYGQGNSGNTIYF.

The V gene is TRBV10-3, the J gene TRBJ1-3, with TRBD1 as a possible D gene (5 bases). Trimming shortened V by 6 bases and J by 3 bases, and 18 bases separated the two germline ends. This CDR3 has 16 amino acids. The germline V gene encodes CDR1 ENHRY and CDR2 SYGVKD. The CDR3 protein is CAISDPGGGVGNTIYF. DNA for the CDR3: TGTGCCATCAGCGATCCCGGGGGGGGAGTTGGAAACACCATATATTTT.

This clone was detected only a few times. This rearrangement joins TRBV5-4 to TRBJ2-3; D might be TRBD2 (5 bases). The CDR3 is 15 amino acids. Trimming stripped 0 bases from V and 1 base from J, with 9 bases between. Germline V gives CDR1 SGHNT, CDR2 YYREEE (reference sequence). CDR3 nucleotides: TGTGCCAGCAGCTTGGGGACTGCGGGCACAGATACGCAGTATTTT. Translated: CASSLGTAGTDTQYF. Full variable domain (outside the CDR3, taken from reference TRBV5-4 and TRBJ2-3): ETGVTQSPTHLIKTRGQQVTLRCSSQSGHNTVSWYQQALGQGPQFIFQYYREEENGRGNFPPRFSGLQFPNYSSELNVNALELDDSALYLCASSLGTAGTDTQYFGPGTRLTVL.

J is TRBJ1-5 and V is TRBV18, with unresolved D. The V end was cut by 1 base, the J end by 6 bases, with 10 bases between. The CDR3 runs 14 residues. Germline V gene sequence: CDR1 KGHSH, CDR2 LQKENI. CDR3 sequence: CASSPLEEGQPQHF. CDR3 coding DNA: TGTGCCAGCTCACCACTGGAGGAAGGTCAGCCCCAGCATTTT.

CDR3 sequence (DNA): TGTGCCAGCAGCGTAGCAGGGAACTCTGGAAACACCATATATTTT. This sequence encodes CASSVAGNSGNTIYF. The chain carries TRBV9 and TRBJ1-3; a weak D match, TRBD1 (5 bases). V lost 0 bases to trimming and J lost 0 bases, with 7 bases between them. Germline-derived CDR1 and CDR2 are SGDLS and YYNGEE. CDR3 length: 15 residues. Supplemented by reference TRBV9 and TRBJ1-3, the full variable domain reads DSGVTQTPKHLITATGQRVTLRCSPRSGDLSVYWYQQSLDQGLQFLIQYYNGEERAKGNILERFSAQQFPDLHSELNLSSLELGDSALYFCASSVAGNSGNTIYFGEGSWLTVV.

This rearrangement joins TRBV2 to TRBJ2-7, with 7 positions matching TRBD2. This CDR3 is 14 amino acids long. V lost 5 bases and J lost 12; bases outside the gene matches: 16. Per the germline V gene, CDR1 is SNHLY and CDR2 is FYNNEI. The CDR3 DNA follows: TGTGCCAGCAGTCCCGGACTAGTTGGAGGGCTTTCGTACTTC. Translated: CASSPGLVGGLSYF.

The chain uses TRBV6-1 and TRBJ2-6; weak D call: TRBD1 (6 bases). The CDR3 is 17 amino acids. V was pared by 4 bases and J by 0 bases, with 13 bases between. CDR1 is MNHNS, CDR2 SASEGT, per germline. The DNA for the CDR3 is TGTGCCAGCAGTGGCCAACAGGGAAACTCTGGGGCCAACGTCCTGACTTTC. It specifies CASSGQQGNSGANVLTF.

The chain recombines TRBV9 with TRBJ2-2; D perhaps matches TRBD2 (5 bases). The CDR3 runs 14 residues. The V end was cut by 2 bases, the J end by 6 bases, with 11 bases between. Germline-derived CDR1 and CDR2 are SGDLS and YYNGEE. DNA for the CDR3: TGTGCCAGCAGCGTTGGGAGTGGCCCCGGGGAGCTGTTTTTT. Encoded protein: CASSVGSGPGELFF.

The V gene is TRBV4-3, the J gene TRBJ1-1; 8 bases match TRBD1. CDR1 is LGHNA, CDR2 YSLEER, per germline. The CDR3 extends over 15 amino acids. The trim removed 3 bases at V and 4 bases at J, leaving 7 bases unmatched. In nucleotides, the CDR3 is TGCGCCAGCAGCCAGGCCGTCGACAGGGGCACTGAAGCTTTCTTT. Translating gives CASSQAVDRGTEAFF.

V usage is TRBV28 and J usage is TRBJ1-6, with D possibly TRBD1 on 5 matching bases. CDR3 length: 16 amino acids. Germline V gene sequence: CDR1 MDHEN, CDR2 SYDVKM. V was trimmed by 3 bases and J by 4 bases, leaving 13 bases between them. The chain's CDR3 is CASSFGRGLYNSPLHF. CDR3 DNA sequence: TGTGCCAGCAGTTTCGGGAGGGGCCTATATAATTCACCCCTCCACTTT.

The chain is built from TRBV11-2 and TRBJ2-7; TRBD2 agrees at 11 bases. J lost 4 bases, V lost 6 bases, and 8 bases had no gene match. The CDR3 has 15 residues. CDR1 SGHAT and CDR2 FQNNGV come from the germline V gene. For the CDR3, the DNA is TGTGCCAGCAGAAGCACTAGCGGGAGTTTATACGAGCAGTACTTC. Translating it yields CASRSTSGSLYEQYF.

This clone has a handful of counts. The V and J genes are TRBV6-5 and TRBJ2-7; weak D call: TRBD2 (6 bases). The V end lost 6 bases, the J end lost 2 bases, and 17 bases lay between the germline ends. The CDR3 runs to 15 residues. Germline V gene sequence: CDR1 MNHEY, CDR2 SVGAGI. CDR3 region: CASSHETRGPYEQYF. The CDR3 DNA follows: TGTGCCAGCAGCCATGAGACTAGGGGCCCCTACGAGCAGTACTTC.

The CDR3 reads CASSLEWASGRVTDTQYF. CDR3 coding DNA: TGTGCCAGCAGCTTAGAGTGGGCTAGCGGGAGGGTCACAGATACGCAGTATTTT. V usage is TRBV7-2 and J usage is TRBJ2-3, with 12 bases fitting TRBD2. Germline assignment: CDR1 SGHTA and CDR2 FQGNSA. Germline trimming cut 1 base from V and 2 bases from J; bases unmatched to any gene: 7. The CDR3 has 18 amino acids.

In nucleotides, the CDR3 is TGTGCCAGCAGTGATATGGGTCCCGGGCTAGCGGAACAGGAGACCCAGTACTTC. It encodes CASSDMGPGLAEQETQYF. J is TRBJ2-5 and V is TRBV28, with 7 bases aligning to TRBD2. J was trimmed by 5 bases and V by 5 bases; bases with no gene match: 20. The CDR3 totals 18 residues. Germline V gives CDR1 MDHEN, CDR2 SYDVKM.

The rearrangement links TRBV6-1 to TRBJ2-7; the D gene is possibly TRBD1 (5 bases). The CDR3 is made up of 16 amino acids. The germline V gene has CDR1 MNHNS and CDR2 SASEGT. With 4 bases removed from V and 6 bases from J, the gap between germline ends came to 22 bases. The CDR3 nucleotides are TGTGCCAGCAGTGGACGGGTGGGCAGGGCGGCAGGCGAGCAGTACTTC. Its translation: CASSGRVGRAAGEQYF.

The gene calls are TRBV19 and TRBJ2-7, with 10 positions matching TRBD2. V shed 0 bases, J shed 4 bases, and the junction held 3 bases outside the gene matches. The CDR3 is 15 residues long. Germline lookup yields CDR1 LNHDA and CDR2 SQIVND (reference sequence). The CDR3 sequence: CASSIETSGTYEQYF. In DNA, the CDR3 is TGTGCCAGTAGTATAGAAACTAGCGGGACTTACGAGCAGTACTTC.